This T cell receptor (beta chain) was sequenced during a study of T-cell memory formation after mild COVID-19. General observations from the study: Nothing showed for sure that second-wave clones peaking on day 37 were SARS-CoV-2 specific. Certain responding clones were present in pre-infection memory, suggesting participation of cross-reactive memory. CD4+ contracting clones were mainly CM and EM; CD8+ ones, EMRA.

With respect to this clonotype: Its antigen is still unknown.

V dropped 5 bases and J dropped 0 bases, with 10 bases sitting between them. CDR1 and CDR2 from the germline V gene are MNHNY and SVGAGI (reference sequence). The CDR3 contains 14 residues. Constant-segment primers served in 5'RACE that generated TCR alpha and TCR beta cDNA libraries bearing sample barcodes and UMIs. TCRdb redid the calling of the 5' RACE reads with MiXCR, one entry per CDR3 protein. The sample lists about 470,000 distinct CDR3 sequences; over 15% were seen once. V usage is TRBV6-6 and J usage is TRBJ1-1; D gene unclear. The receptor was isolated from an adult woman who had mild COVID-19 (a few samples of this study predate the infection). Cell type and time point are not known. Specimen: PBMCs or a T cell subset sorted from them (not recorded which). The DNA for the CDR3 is TGTGCCAGCAGTAAACCTTCCCTGAACACTGAAGCTTTCTTT. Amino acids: CASSKPSLNTEAFF.